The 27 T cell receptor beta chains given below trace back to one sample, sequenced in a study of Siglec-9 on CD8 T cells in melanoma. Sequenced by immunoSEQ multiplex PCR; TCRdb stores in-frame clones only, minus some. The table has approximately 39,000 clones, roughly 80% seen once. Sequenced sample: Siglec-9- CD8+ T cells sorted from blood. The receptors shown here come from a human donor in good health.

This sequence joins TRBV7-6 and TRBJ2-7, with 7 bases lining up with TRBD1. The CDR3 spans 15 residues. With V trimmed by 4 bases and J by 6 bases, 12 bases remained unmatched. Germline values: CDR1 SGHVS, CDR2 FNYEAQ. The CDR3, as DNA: TGTGCCAGCAGCTCCTTAGAGGGGGCCCAGGGCGAGCAGTACTTC. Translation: CASSSLEGAQGEQYF.

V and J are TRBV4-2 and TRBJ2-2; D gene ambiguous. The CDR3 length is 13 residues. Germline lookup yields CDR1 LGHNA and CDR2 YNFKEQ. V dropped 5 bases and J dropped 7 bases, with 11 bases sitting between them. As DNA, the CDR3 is TGTGCCAGCAGCGCGAAGGGTGTCGGGGAGCTGTTTTTT. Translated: CASSAKGVGELFF.

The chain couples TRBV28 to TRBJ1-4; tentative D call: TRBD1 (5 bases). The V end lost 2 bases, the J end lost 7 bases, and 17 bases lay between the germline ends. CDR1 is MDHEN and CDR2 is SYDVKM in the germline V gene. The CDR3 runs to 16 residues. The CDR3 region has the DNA TGTGCCAGCAGTTTACCCCCAGACAGCGGGAGTGAAAAACTGTTTTTT. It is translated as CASSLPPDSGSEKLFF.

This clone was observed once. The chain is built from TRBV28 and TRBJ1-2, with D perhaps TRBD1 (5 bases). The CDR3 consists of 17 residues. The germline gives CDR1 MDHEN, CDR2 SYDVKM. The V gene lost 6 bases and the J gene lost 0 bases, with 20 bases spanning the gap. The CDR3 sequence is CASRRAAGRTSNYGYTF. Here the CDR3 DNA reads TGTGCCAGCAGGAGGGCAGCAGGGCGTACTTCTAACTATGGCTACACCTTC.

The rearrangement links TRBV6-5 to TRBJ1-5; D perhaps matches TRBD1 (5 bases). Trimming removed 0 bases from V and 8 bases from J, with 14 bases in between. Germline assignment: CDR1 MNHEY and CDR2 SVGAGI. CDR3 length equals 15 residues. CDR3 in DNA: TGTGCCAGCAGTTACTCGAATCAGGGAAGGGAGCCCCAGCATTTT. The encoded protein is CASSYSNQGREPQHF.

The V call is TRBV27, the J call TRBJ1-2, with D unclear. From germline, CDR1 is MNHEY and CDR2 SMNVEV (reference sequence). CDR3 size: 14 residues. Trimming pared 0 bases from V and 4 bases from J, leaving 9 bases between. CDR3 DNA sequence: TGTGCCAGCAGTTTATCGAGGTGGGGCTATGGCTACACCTTC. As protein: CASSLSRWGYGYTF.

The CDR3 loop is CASSQAPGDAYNSPLHF. DNA for the CDR3: TGTGCCAGCAGCCAAGCCCCAGGGGACGCCTATAATTCACCCCTCCACTTT. This chain connects TRBV27 to TRBJ1-6, with D maybe TRBD1 (6 bases). The V gene's germline CDR1 is MNHEY and CDR2 SMNVEV (reference sequence). This CDR3 spans 17 amino acids. Trimming took 6 bases from V and 2 from J, leaving 17 bases between them.

For the CDR3, the DNA is TGCGCCAGCAGCCTCGGTGGCAGGGAGTACCATGGCTACACCTTC. Translated, it gives CASSLGGREYHGYTF. This chain connects TRBV5-1 to TRBJ1-2; the D gene is possibly TRBD1 (5 bases). V lost 4 bases to trimming and J lost 6 bases, with 19 bases between them. CDR3 length equals 15 residues. Per the germline V gene, CDR1 is SGHRS and CDR2 is YFSETQ.

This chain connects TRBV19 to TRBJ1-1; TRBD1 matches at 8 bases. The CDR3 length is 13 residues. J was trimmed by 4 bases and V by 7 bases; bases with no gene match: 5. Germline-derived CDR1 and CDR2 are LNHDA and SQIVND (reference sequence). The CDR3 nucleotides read TGTGCCAGTAATCCGACAGGGGTCACTGAAGCTTTCTTT. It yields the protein CASNPTGVTEAFF.

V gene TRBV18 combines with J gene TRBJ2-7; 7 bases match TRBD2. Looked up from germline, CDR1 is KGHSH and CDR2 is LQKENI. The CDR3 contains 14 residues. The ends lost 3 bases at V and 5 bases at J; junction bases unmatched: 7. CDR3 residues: CASSPFQREDEQYF. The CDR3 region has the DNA TGTGCCAGCTCACCTTTCCAGCGGGAAGACGAGCAGTACTTC.

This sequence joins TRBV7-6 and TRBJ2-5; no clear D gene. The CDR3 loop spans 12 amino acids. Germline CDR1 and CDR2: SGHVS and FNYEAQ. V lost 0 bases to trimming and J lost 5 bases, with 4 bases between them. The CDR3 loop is CASSLAEETQYF. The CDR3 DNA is TGTGCCAGCAGCTTAGCCGAGGAGACCCAGTACTTC.

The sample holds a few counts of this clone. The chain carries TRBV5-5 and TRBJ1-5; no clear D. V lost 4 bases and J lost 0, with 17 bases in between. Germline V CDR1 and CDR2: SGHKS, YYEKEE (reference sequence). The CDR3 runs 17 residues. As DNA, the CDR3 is TGTGCCAGCAGCCCTACGTGGTTAGCGTATAGCAATCAGCCCCAGCATTTT. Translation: CASSPTWLAYSNQPQHF.

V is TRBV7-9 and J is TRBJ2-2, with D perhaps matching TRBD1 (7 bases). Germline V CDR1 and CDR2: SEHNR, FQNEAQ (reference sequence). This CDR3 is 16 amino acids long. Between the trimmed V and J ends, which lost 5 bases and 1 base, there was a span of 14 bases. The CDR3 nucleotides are TGTGCCAGCAGCACGGGGGACAGACAGAACACCGGGGAGCTGTTTTTT. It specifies CASSTGDRQNTGELFF.

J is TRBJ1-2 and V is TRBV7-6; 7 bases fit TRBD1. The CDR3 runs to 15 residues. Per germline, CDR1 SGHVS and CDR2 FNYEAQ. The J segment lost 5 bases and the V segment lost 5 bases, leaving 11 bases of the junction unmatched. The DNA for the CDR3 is TGTGCCAGCAGCCCTCTGGCAGGGGGGTCGTATGGCTACACCTTC. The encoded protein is CASSPLAGGSYGYTF.

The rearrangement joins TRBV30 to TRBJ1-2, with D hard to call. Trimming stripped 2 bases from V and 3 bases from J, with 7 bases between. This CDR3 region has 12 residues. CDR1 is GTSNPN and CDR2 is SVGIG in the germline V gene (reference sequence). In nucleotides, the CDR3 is TGTGCCTGGAGTCCCCGGGACTATGGCTACACCTTC. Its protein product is CAWSPRDYGYTF.

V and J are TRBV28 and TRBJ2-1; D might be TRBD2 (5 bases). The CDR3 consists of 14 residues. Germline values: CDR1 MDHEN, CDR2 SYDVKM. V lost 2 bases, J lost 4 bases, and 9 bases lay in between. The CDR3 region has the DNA TGTGCCAGCAGTTTAACGAGGGCATACAATGAGCAGTTCTTC. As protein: CASSLTRAYNEQFF.

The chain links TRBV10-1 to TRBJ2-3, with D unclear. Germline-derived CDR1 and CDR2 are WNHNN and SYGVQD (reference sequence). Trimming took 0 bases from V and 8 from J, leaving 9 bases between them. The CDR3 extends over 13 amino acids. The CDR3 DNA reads TGCGCCAGCAGTGAGTCCAGAGCCGGTACGCAGTATTTT. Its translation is CASSESRAGTQYF.

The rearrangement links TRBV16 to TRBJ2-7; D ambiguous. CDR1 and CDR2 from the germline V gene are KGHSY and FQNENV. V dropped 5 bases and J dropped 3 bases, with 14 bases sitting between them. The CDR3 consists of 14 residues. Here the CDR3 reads CASSEPFTYYEQYF. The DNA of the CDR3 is TGTGCCAGCAGCGAACCATTTACCTACTACGAGCAGTACTTC.

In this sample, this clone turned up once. CDR3 nucleotides: TGTGCCACCAGCAGATATACTAGCGGGGGAGTAGAGACCCAGTACTTC. This sequence encodes CATSRYTSGGVETQYF. V is TRBV15 and J is TRBJ2-5; 11 positions agree with TRBD2. J gave up 4 bases and V 2 bases, and 6 bases lay outside the gene matches. The CDR3 spans 16 residues. CDR1 and CDR2 (germline): LNHNV, YYDKDF (reference sequence). The full variable domain, with the rest looked up from reference TRBV15 and TRBJ2-5, is DAMVIQNPRYQVTQFGKPVTLSCSQTLNHNVMYWYQQKSSQAPKLLFHYYDKDFNNEADTPDNFQSRRPNTSFCFLDIRSPGLGDTAMYLCATSRYTSGGVETQYFGPGTRLLVL.

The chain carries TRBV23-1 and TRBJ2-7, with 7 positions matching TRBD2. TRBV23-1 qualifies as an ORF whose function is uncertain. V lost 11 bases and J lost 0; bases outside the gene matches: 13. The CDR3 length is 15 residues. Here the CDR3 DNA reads TGCGCCCGGATGGGAGGGGCCCGCCTCTCCTACGAGCAGTACTTC. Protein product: CARMGGARLSYEQYF.

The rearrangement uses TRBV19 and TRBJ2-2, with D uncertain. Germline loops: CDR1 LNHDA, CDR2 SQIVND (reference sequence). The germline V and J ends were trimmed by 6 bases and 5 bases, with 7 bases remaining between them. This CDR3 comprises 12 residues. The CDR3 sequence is CASRTETGELFF. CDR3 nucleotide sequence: TGTGCCAGTAGAACGGAAACCGGGGAGCTGTTTTTT.

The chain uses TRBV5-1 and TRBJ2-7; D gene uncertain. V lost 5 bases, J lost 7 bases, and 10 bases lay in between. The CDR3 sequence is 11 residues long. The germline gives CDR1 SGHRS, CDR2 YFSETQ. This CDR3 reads CASRYGREQYF. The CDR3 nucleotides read TGCGCCAGCAGATACGGAAGGGAGCAGTACTTC. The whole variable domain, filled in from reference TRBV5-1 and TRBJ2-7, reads KAGVTQTPRYLIKTRGQQVTLSCSPISGHRSVSWYQQTPGQGLQFLFEYFSETQRNKGNFPGRFSGRQFSNSRSEMNVSTLELGDSALYLCASRYGREQYFGPGTRLTVT.

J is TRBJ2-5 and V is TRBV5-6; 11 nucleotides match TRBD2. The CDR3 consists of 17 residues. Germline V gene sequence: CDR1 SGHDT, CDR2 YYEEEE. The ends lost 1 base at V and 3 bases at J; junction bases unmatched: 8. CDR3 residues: CASSLQTSGGSEETQYF. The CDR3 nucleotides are TGTGCCAGCAGCTTGCAAACTAGCGGGGGATCCGAAGAGACCCAGTACTTC.

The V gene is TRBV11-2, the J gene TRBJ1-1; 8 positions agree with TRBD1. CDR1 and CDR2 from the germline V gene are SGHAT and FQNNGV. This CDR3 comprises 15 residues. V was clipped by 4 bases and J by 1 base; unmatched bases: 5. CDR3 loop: CASSSEGTGNTEAFF. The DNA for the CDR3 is TGTGCCAGCAGCTCAGAGGGGACAGGGAACACTGAAGCTTTCTTT.

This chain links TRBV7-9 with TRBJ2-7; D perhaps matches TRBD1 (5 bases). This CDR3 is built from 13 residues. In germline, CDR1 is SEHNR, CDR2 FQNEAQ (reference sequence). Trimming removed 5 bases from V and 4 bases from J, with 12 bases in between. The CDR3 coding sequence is TGTGCCAGCAGCACTACAGGTTCGTACGAGCAGTACTTC. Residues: CASSTTGSYEQYF.

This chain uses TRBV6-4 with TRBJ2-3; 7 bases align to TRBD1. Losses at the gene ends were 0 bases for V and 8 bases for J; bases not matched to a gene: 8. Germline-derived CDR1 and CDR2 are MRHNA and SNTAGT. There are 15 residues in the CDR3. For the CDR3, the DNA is TGTGCCAGCAGTGACTCGAGGGGGCCCCATGGTACGCAGTATTTT. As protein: CASSDSRGPHGTQYF.

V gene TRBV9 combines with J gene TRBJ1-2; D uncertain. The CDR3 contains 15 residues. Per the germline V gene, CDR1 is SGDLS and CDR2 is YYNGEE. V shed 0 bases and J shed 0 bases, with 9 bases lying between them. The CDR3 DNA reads TGTGCCAGCAGCGTAGGTGAACTTCCTAACTATGGCTACACCTTC. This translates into CASSVGELPNYGYTF.